This TCR beta chain was obtained from a study of cytomegalovirus exposure and HLA in healthy donors. The CDR3 totals 15 residues. Germline assignment: CDR1 SGHNT and CDR2 YYREEE (reference sequence). The ends lost 1 base at V and 4 bases at J; junction bases unmatched: 2. PCR involved 60 Vbeta and 13 Jbeta primers. Repertoires were generated with immunoSEQ multiplex PCR, while TCRdb's copy carries only in-frame clones and drops some. The profile covers about 120,000 clones, with roughly 80% appearing a single time and roughly 3.6% taken by the ten largest. The chain uses TRBV5-4 and TRBJ2-1, with TRBD2 matching over 10 bases. The source material was PBMCs. The receptor was derived from a man aged 30-40 years in good health and CMV-seronegative. The DNA for the CDR3 is TGTGCCAGCAGCTTGATAGCGGGGGGATACAATGAGCAGTTCTTC. Protein sequence: CASSLIAGGYNEQFF.